This T cell receptor (beta chain) was identified in a study of T cell responses to AZD1222 COVID-19 vaccine. Whole-study context: Analyses pooled second doses at about 4 or about 12 weeks. Overall study findings and caveats: Nearly half of spike-specific TCRs reportedly go after variant regions that carry no mutations. Across spike, vaccine-associated CD4 TCRs were found, dominant at 160-218 and 743-854. The study sampled repertoires only after the peak T cell response.

TCRdb keeps only in-frame clones here, not all; method: immunoSEQ multiplex PCR. The top ten hold about 7.1% of the sample, which has 100,000 to 150,000 clones, roughly nine tenths seen once. A note on this clone: Its antigen is unidentified.

The sample here was peripheral blood, taken on day 0 of AZD1222 vaccination. The source of this sequence is an adult in good health.

The CDR3 DNA follows: TGTGCCAGCAGTGAAGGATTGGAGGCTTACGAGCAGTACTTC. The encoded protein is CASSEGLEAYEQYF. The rearrangement links TRBV6-1 to TRBJ2-7; TRBD2 might be the D (5 bases). The CDR3 has 14 residues. CDR1 is MNHNS and CDR2 is SASEGT in the germline V gene. V dropped 1 base and J dropped 4 bases, with 11 bases sitting between them.